The clone carrying this T cell receptor beta chain was seen repeatedly, ten times or more. What it binds is unknown. This sample was included in a study of early T cells in non-severe SARS-CoV-2 infection. Study-level findings and limits: Private and CD4 specificities were missed by VDJdb matching, which favored anti-spike CD8 responses.

Attachment of unique molecular identifiers to individual cDNA molecules was performed. TCRdb reanalysed the 5' RACE reads using MiXCR and keeps one entry per CDR3 protein. Of approximately 20,000 distinct CDR3 sequences in the sample, 4.5% to 6.5% were seen once. V lost 4 bases, J lost 4 bases, and 8 bases stayed unmatched. This CDR3 has 15 amino acids. Germline V gene data show CDR1 as MDHEN and CDR2 as SYDVKM. The sequence came from an adult who was a healthcare worker with PCR-confirmed SARS-CoV-2 infection or an uninfected control (not recorded which). V is TRBV28 and J is TRBJ1-2; 8 nucleotides match TRBD1. The sample consisted of whole blood. CDR3 amino acids: CASSSARGQIYGYTF. In DNA form, the CDR3 reads TGTGCCAGCAGTTCCGCCAGGGGGCAGATCTATGGCTACACCTTC.